These 16 T cell receptor beta chains were all obtained from the same sample, sequenced in a study of spatial heterogeneity in lung cancer. As for time point: sample taken at primary tumor resection. Whole RNA, isolated from tumor, nontumor lung or frozen PBMC, was sequenced without prior sorting. TCRdb reprocessed the 5' RACE reads with MiXCR, giving one entry per CDR3 protein. Counted here are under 100,000 distinct CDR3 sequences, roughly 8.7% occurring once; the ten biggest clones make up about 7%. The input for sequencing was PBMCs, taken at surgery. The receptor source for this set is a male donor with early-stage non-small cell lung cancer.

There are many counts of this clonotype. This rearrangement joins TRBV24-1 to TRBJ2-7; 8 bases agree with TRBD2. The CDR3 consists of 12 residues. Germline V lookup: CDR1 KGHDR, CDR2 SFDVKD. The V segment lost 10 bases and the J segment 0 bases; nucleotides outside the gene matches: 1. CDR3 sequence reads: CATSGSSYEQYF. The CDR3 nucleotides read TGTGCCACAAGCGGGAGCTCCTACGAGCAGTACTTC.

About this clonotype itself: With a much larger clone just one base away, this may be a read error. The rearrangement joins TRBV5-1 to TRBJ2-2; D remains unclear. Germline V CDR1 and CDR2: SGHRS, YFSETQ. This CDR3 region has 14 residues. In nucleotides, the CDR3 is TGCGCCAACAGCTTGGGCACCAACACCGGGGAGCTGTTTTTT. Protein product: CANSLGTNTGELFF.

This clonotype was recorded a few times. The chain uses TRBV7-2 and TRBJ2-7, with 10 bases aligning to TRBD2. The CDR3 is 17 residues long. Losses at the gene ends were 0 bases for V and 1 base for J; bases not matched to a gene: 6. Germline CDR1 and CDR2: SGHTA and FQGNSA. DNA of the CDR3: TGTGCCAGCAGCTTAGCGCCCGGAGCGGGGGGGTCCTACGAGCAGTACTTC. Its translation: CASSLAPGAGGSYEQYF.

The V call is TRBV5-1, the J call TRBJ2-7, with TRBD2 matching 7 bases. The CDR3 is 16 amino acids. The J segment lost 6 bases and the V segment lost 1 base, leaving 13 bases of the junction unmatched. Per germline, CDR1 SGHRS and CDR2 YFSETQ. In nucleotides, the CDR3 is TGCGCCAGCAGCTTGCTTGCGGGAGAAGGGTCCGCCGAGCAGTACTTC. The encoded protein is CASSLLAGEGSAEQYF.

The V call is TRBV7-2, the J call TRBJ2-3; D is perhaps TRBD1 or TRBD2 (6 bases each). Trimming took off 7 bases at V and 3 bases at J, with 11 bases between the two ends. CDR3 size: 13 residues. CDR1 is SGHTA, CDR2 FQGNSA, per germline. Here the CDR3 DNA reads TGTGCCAGCAAGGGGGGCCAAACAGATACGCAGTATTTT. It is translated as CASKGGQTDTQYF.

This clonotype was recorded at least ten times. The rearrangement uses TRBV5-1 and TRBJ2-5; TRBD1 aligns across 9 bases. Germline CDR1 is SGHRS and CDR2 is YFSETQ. The CDR3 is made up of 14 amino acids. Trimming at V came to 3 bases and at J to 4 bases, leaving 4 bases not matched to a gene. CDR3 region: CASSSGTGLETQYF. CDR3 coding DNA: TGCGCCAGCAGCTCCGGGACAGGGCTAGAGACCCAGTACTTC.

This clonotype has at least ten counts. The V gene is TRBV29-1, the J gene TRBJ1-4; TRBD1 matches at 7 bases. The length of the CDR3 is 13 residues. The germline CDR1 and CDR2 sequences are SQVTM and ANQGSEA. V lost 6 bases, J lost 5 bases, and 6 bases stayed unmatched. CDR3 region: CSVGQAGNEKLFF. As DNA, the CDR3 is TGCAGCGTCGGACAGGCGGGGAATGAAAAACTGTTTTTT.

Ten or more counts support this clonotype. The gene calls are TRBV25-1 and TRBJ2-7; 11 nucleotides agree with TRBD2. This CDR3 has 15 residues. V was clipped by 3 bases and J by 7 bases; unmatched bases: 8. CDR1 is MGHDK and CDR2 is SYGVNS in the germline V gene. CDR3: CASSESVAGGREQYF. CDR3 coding DNA: TGTGCCAGCAGTGAGTCGGTAGCGGGGGGGCGTGAGCAGTACTTC.

This clonotype was found many times. V usage is TRBV12-3 or TRBV12-4 and J usage is TRBJ2-4; D ambiguous. This CDR3 contains 15 residues. Between the trimmed V and J ends, which lost 1 base and 1 base, there was a span of 8 bases. CDR3 sequence reads: CASSLVFGAKNIQYF. CDR3 in DNA: TGTGCCAGCAGTTTAGTTTTTGGGGCCAAAAACATTCAGTACTTC.

Many counts were recorded for this clonotype. The J gene is TRBJ2-7, the V gene TRBV6-2 or TRBV6-3, with TRBD1 identical over 9 bases. V shed 4 bases, J shed 4 bases, and the junction held 8 bases outside the gene matches. CDR1 and CDR2 (germline): MNHEY, SVGEGT. The length of the CDR3 is 15 residues. The CDR3 nucleotides read TGTGCCAGCAGTTCCTGGACAGGGGCTACTTACGAGCAGTACTTC. Its translation is CASSSWTGATYEQYF.

The sample holds a few counts of this clonotype. The chain carries TRBV9 and TRBJ2-3, with D perhaps TRBD1 (6 bases). The CDR3 has 12 amino acids. Germline loops: CDR1 SGDLS, CDR2 YYNGEE. V shed 2 bases and J shed 7 bases, with 8 bases lying between them. The CDR3: CASSVDSYTQYF. The CDR3 nucleotides read TGTGCCAGCAGCGTGGACAGCTATACGCAGTATTTT.

The rearrangement links TRBV10-3 to TRBJ2-3, with TRBD2 identical over 10 bases. CDR1 ENHRY and CDR2 SYGVKD come from the germline V gene. The junction had 5 bases not matched to a gene; V was cut back by 3 bases and J by 5 bases. The CDR3 has 15 amino acids. The CDR3 DNA reads TGTGCCATCAGTGAAGGGGCTAGCGGGAGAGATACGCAGTATTTT. Encoded protein: CAISEGASGRDTQYF.

A word on this clonotype: A much larger clone lies one base from this, so it may be a read error. J is TRBJ2-3 and V is TRBV18; 10 positions match TRBD2. The CDR3 is 17 residues long. Germline V gene lookup returns CDR1 KGHSH and CDR2 LQKENI. With V trimmed by 3 bases and J by 6 bases, 12 bases remained unmatched. Here the CDR3 reads CASSPSGPAGGLDTQYF. Here the CDR3 DNA reads TGTGCCAGCTCACCCTCGGGACCAGCGGGAGGGCTGGATACGCAGTATTTT.

The rearrangement joins TRBV7-6 to TRBJ2-7; D remains unclear. V shed 5 bases and J shed 5 bases, with 16 bases lying between them. The length of the CDR3 is 14 residues. CDR1 is SGHVS, CDR2 FNYEAQ, per germline. CDR3 nucleotides: TGTGCCAGCAGCCAACTCCGTTCAACAAACGAGCAGTACTTC. This sequence encodes CASSQLRSTNEQYF.

This chain links TRBV10-3 with TRBJ2-3, with 7 bases lining up with TRBD2. After removal of 3 bases from V and 2 bases from J, the junction contained 14 bases not matched to a gene. Germline values: CDR1 ENHRY, CDR2 SYGVKD. CDR3 length: 18 residues. The CDR3 region has the DNA TGTGCCATCAGTGAACCAGATACTAGCGTTTCAACCACAGATACGCAGTATTTT. Its protein is CAISEPDTSVSTTDTQYF.

Ten or more counts support this clonotype. This chain links TRBV30 with TRBJ2-1; 8 nucleotides match TRBD1. CDR3 length equals 16 residues. J lost 5 bases, V lost 1 base, and 10 bases had no gene match. Germline V gene sequence: CDR1 GTSNPN, CDR2 SVGIG (reference sequence). This CDR3 is CAWSEGTGFGNNEQFF. In DNA form, the CDR3 reads TGTGCCTGGAGTGAAGGGACAGGTTTTGGTAACAATGAGCAGTTCTTC.